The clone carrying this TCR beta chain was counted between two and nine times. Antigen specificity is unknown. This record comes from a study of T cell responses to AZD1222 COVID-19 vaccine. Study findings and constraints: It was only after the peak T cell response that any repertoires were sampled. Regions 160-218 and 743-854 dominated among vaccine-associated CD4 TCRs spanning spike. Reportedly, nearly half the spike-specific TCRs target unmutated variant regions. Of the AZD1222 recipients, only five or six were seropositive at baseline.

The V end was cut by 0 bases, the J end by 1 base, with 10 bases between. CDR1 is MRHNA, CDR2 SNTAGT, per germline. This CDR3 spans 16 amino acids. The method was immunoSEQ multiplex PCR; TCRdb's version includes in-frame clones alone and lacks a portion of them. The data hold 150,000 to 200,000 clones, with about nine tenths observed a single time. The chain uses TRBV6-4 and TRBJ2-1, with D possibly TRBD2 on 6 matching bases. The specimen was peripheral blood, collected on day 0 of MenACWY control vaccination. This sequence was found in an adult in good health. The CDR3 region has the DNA TGTGCCAGCAGTGACTCGGTCAGCGGGTCCTACAATGAGCAGTTCTTC. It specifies CASSDSVSGSYNEQFF.